A selection of T cell receptor beta chains follows, all from one sample in a study of cytomegalovirus exposure and HLA in healthy donors. Method: immunoSEQ multiplex PCR; TCRdb's copy keeps in-frame clones and lacks some. The sample totals tens of thousands of clones. The sample was PBMCs. The source is a woman in her thirties in good health and CMV-seronegative. Each CDR3 is given with its conserved first and last residue. The D gene is left open where the match is weak.

cdr3_aa: CASSGSGTGYTDTQYF
cdr3_nt: TGCGCCAGCAGCGGCTCCGGGACAGGGTACACAGATACGCAGTATTTT
j_call: TRBJ2-3
v_call: TRBV5-1
d_call: TRBD1

cdr3_aa: CASSQDSGGAIVNEQFF
cdr3_nt: TGCGCCAGCAGCCAAGATAGCGGGGGGGCCATTGTGAATGAGCAGTTCTTC
j_call: TRBJ2-1
v_call: TRBV4-1
d_call: TRBD2

cdr3_aa: CASSYGGADTQYF
cdr3_nt: TGCGCCAGCAGCTACGGGGGGGCAGATACGCAGTATTTT
j_call: TRBJ2-3
v_call: TRBV5-1
d_call: TRBD2

cdr3_aa: CASSAGLAGGREQYF
cdr3_nt: TGTGCCAGCAGCGCGGGACTAGCGGGAGGAAGGGAGCAGTACTTC
j_call: TRBJ2-7
v_call: TRBV5-5
d_call: TRBD2

cdr3_aa: CASSEGRESYYGYTF
cdr3_nt: TGTGCCAGCAGTGAAGGCCGGGAATCCTACTATGGCTACACCTTC
j_call: TRBJ1-2
v_call: TRBV6-1
d_call: NA

cdr3_aa: CASSPGGRDNYGYTF
cdr3_nt: TGTGCCAGCAGCCCGGGAGGGCGTGATAACTATGGCTACACCTTC
j_call: TRBJ1-2
v_call: TRBV6-6
d_call: NA

cdr3_aa: CATGPSGGDNEQFF
cdr3_nt: TGTGCCACCGGACCCTCCGGGGGGGACAATGAGCAGTTCTTC
j_call: TRBJ2-1
v_call: TRBV4-2
d_call: TRBD2

cdr3_aa: CASSTRTSEHYNEQFF
cdr3_nt: TGTGCCAGCAGTACCCGGACTAGCGAACACTACAATGAGCAGTTCTTC
j_call: TRBJ2-1
v_call: TRBV27
d_call: TRBD2

cdr3_aa: CASSAWTGDSYGYTF
cdr3_nt: TGTGCCAGCAGTGCTTGGACAGGGGACTCTTATGGCTACACCTTC
j_call: TRBJ1-2
v_call: TRBV6-1
d_call: TRBD1

cdr3_aa: CASTSLGGLKVTEAFF
cdr3_nt: TGTGCCAGTACCTCGTTGGGGGGGCTTAAAGTCACTGAAGCTTTCTTT
j_call: TRBJ1-1
v_call: TRBV19
d_call: NA

cdr3_aa: CAIMHVVRGPTNYGYTF
cdr3_nt: TGCGCCATCATGCACGTGGTCAGGGGACCTACTAACTATGGCTACACCTTC
j_call: TRBJ1-2
v_call: TRBV23-1
d_call: NA

cdr3_aa: CASSKQGGGEQYF
cdr3_nt: TGTGCCAGCAGTAAACAGGGGGGGGGCGAGCAGTACTTC
j_call: TRBJ2-7
v_call: TRBV6-1
d_call: NA

cdr3_aa: CASGSSIRGNTEAFF
cdr3_nt: TGTGCTAGTGGTTCCTCAATCCGGGGGAACACTGAAGCTTTCTTT
j_call: TRBJ1-1
v_call: TRBV12-5
d_call: NA